These 7 T cell receptor beta chains originate from one sample sequenced in a study of beta chain features in type 1 diabetes. The whole isolated RNA underwent reverse transcription, so sequencing captured expressed TCRB transcripts. Produced via immunoSEQ multiplex PCR; TCRdb's table is partial and in-frame only. The sample holds about 180,000 clones, around 13% seen once. Input material: central memory CD4+ T cells from blood. The receptors originated from a woman younger than 30 in good health.

This clone was seen more than once but under ten times. The chain carries TRBV7-9 and TRBJ2-1; perhaps TRBD2 as D (6 bases). Per the germline V gene, CDR1 is SEHNR and CDR2 is FQNEAQ (reference sequence). The CDR3 loop spans 15 amino acids. Trimming removed 5 bases from V and 8 bases from J, with 19 bases in between. As DNA, the CDR3 is TGTGCCAGCAGCCCGACTAGTCAGAATATCGATGAGCAGTTCTTC. Translating gives CASSPTSQNIDEQFF.

V gene TRBV5-1 combines with J gene TRBJ2-1; TRBD2 matches 13 bases. J lost 7 bases, V lost 4 bases, and 5 bases had no gene match. Per germline, CDR1 SGHRS and CDR2 YFSETQ. The CDR3 covers 15 residues. The CDR3 region is CASSVGLAGINEQFF. CDR3 DNA sequence: TGCGCCAGCAGCGTGGGACTAGCGGGAATTAATGAGCAGTTCTTC.

This clone was found a few times. The rearrangement uses TRBV5-6 and TRBJ2-5, with 8 nucleotides matching TRBD2. With 4 bases clipped from V and 5 bases from J, the junction kept 10 bases outside the gene matches. This CDR3 has 15 amino acids. From germline, CDR1 is SGHDT and CDR2 YYEEEE. This chain's CDR3 is CASSPRGGAGETQYF. For the CDR3, the DNA is TGTGCCAGCAGCCCCCGGGGGGGGGCAGGTGAGACCCAGTACTTC.

V gene TRBV28 combines with J gene TRBJ1-5, with D possibly matching TRBD1 (6 bases). Germline V gives CDR1 MDHEN, CDR2 SYDVKM. The CDR3 is 14 amino acids. V was clipped by 11 bases and J by 4 bases, with 18 bases between them. The CDR3 coding sequence is TGTGCCTTCTCCTCCGGGGGGCCGAATCAGCCCCAGCATTTT. This translates into CAFSSGGPNQPQHF.

This rearrangement joins TRBV5-5 to TRBJ2-7; TRBD1 agrees at 9 bases. CDR1 is SGHKS and CDR2 is YYEKEE in the germline V gene (reference sequence). The V and J ends lost 4 bases and 6 bases, in that order; junction bases with no gene match: 8. This CDR3 has 14 amino acids. The DNA of the CDR3 is TGTGCCAGCAGCGACCGGACAGGGGAGGGCGAGCAGTACTTC. Protein product: CASSDRTGEGEQYF.

The chain is built from TRBV18 and TRBJ2-5; TRBD2 aligns across 11 bases. Germline V gene data show CDR1 as KGHSH and CDR2 as LQKENI. The V and J ends lost 4 bases and 4 bases, in that order; junction bases with no gene match: 5. The length of the CDR3 is 15 residues. DNA of the CDR3: TGTGCCAGCTCACGACGGACTAGCGGGCGAGAGACCCAGTACTTC. It translates to CASSRRTSGRETQYF.

This clone was seen only a few times. The chain links TRBV19 to TRBJ2-2; 12 positions agree with TRBD2. CDR3 length equals 17 residues. The V gene's germline CDR1 is LNHDA and CDR2 SQIVND (reference sequence). With V trimmed by 6 bases and J by 1 base, 6 bases remained unmatched. As DNA, the CDR3 is TGTGCCAGTAGCCTAGCGGGAGGGCCTCTGAACACCGGGGAGCTGTTTTTT. Protein: CASSLAGGPLNTGELFF.